These 8 T cell receptor beta chains were sequenced from one sample in a study of blood T cell repertoires in COVID-19 (dated by TCRdb to about 2020). Library method: the immunoSEQ multiplex PCR assay. This is the immuneACCESS table as TCRdb keeps it, with only in-frame sequences that have V and J called. A part of the clones is gone; compared with another copy, unresolved V genes explain less than half, and the rest is unexplained. This sample holds about 260,000 clones; 86% were observed only once. The ten largest clones represent about 9.2% of the sample. Source material: peripheral blood. These receptors all stem from a man aged 40-50 years who had recovered from COVID-19.

As for this clone: This may arise from a read error, as a much more abundant clone is one base away. This chain joins TRBV11-3 and TRBJ2-1, with TRBD2 identical over 8 bases. Germline V gene sequence: CDR1 SGHNT, CDR2 YENEEA. Trimming cost V 0 bases and J 8 bases; bases outside gene matches: 9. The CDR3 runs to 16 residues. This chain's CDR3 is CASSLDGRGGSDEQFF. The CDR3 DNA reads TGTGCCAGCAGCTTAGATGGACGGGGGGGGAGCGATGAGCAGTTCTTC.

This chain connects TRBV4-1 to TRBJ1-2, with a weak D call TRBD1 (6 bases). This CDR3 has 12 residues. Germline V CDR1 and CDR2: MGHRA, YSYEKL. V lost 1 base to trimming and J lost 7 bases, with 7 bases between them. CDR3 DNA sequence: TGCGCCAGCAGCCAAGCAGGGGTTGGCTACACCTTC. Translation gives CASSQAGVGYTF.

This clone was observed once. The chain links TRBV11-1 to TRBJ2-2, with D perhaps matching TRBD1 (6 bases). V lost 5 bases and J 6 bases, leaving 10 bases between the germline ends. Germline CDR1 and CDR2: SGHAT and FQDESV (reference sequence). The CDR3 contains 13 residues. The CDR3 sequence: CASSLRGAGELFF. CDR3 sequence (DNA): TGTGCCAGCAGCCTCAGGGGTGCCGGGGAGCTGTTTTTT. The full variable domain, in which reference TRBV11-1 and TRBJ2-2 provide the parts outside the CDR3, is EAEVAQSPRYKITEKSQAVAFWCDPISGHATLYWYRQILGQGPELLVQFQDESVVDDSQLPKDRFSAERLKGVDSTLKIQPAELGDSAMYLCASSLRGAGELFFGEGSRLTVL.

This sequence joins TRBV5-6 and TRBJ1-2, with D unresolved. The V and J ends lost 2 bases and 0 bases respectively, with 11 bases between them. The germline CDR1 and CDR2 sequences are SGHDT and YYEEEE. This CDR3 has 15 residues. CDR3 in DNA: TGTGCCAGCAGCTTAGCACAGTGGACTAACTATGGCTACACCTTC. Residues: CASSLAQWTNYGYTF.

The chain joins TRBV7-9 to TRBJ1-6; TRBD1 might be the D (6 bases). The V and J ends lost 4 bases and 4 bases respectively, with 11 bases between them. Germline V CDR1 and CDR2: SEHNR, FQNEAQ (reference sequence). The CDR3 runs 15 residues. CDR3 in amino acids: CASSSTGPYNSPLHF. The CDR3 DNA reads as TGTGCCAGCAGCTCGACAGGACCTTATAATTCACCCCTCCACTTT.

The V gene is TRBV10-3, the J gene TRBJ1-2; a possible D gene is TRBD1 (5 bases). Germline V gives CDR1 ENHRY, CDR2 SYGVKD. The V gene lost 0 bases and the J gene lost 8 bases, with 13 bases spanning the gap. There are 14 residues in the CDR3. The CDR3 loop is CAISESVGLQGYTF. The DNA of the CDR3 is TGTGCCATCAGTGAGTCGGTGGGACTCCAGGGCTACACCTTC.

V gene TRBV6-6 combines with J gene TRBJ2-1, with D perhaps matching TRBD2 (5 bases). Germline CDR1 is MNHNY and CDR2 is SVGAGI (reference sequence). V gave up 6 bases and J gave up 2 bases, with 14 bases separating them. The CDR3 sequence is 15 residues long. The CDR3 protein is CASSSGLLTYNEQFF. CDR3 bases: TGTGCCAGCAGCTCCGGACTCTTAACCTACAATGAGCAGTTCTTC.

V gene TRBV9 combines with J gene TRBJ2-3; unclear D gene. Trimming removed 3 bases from V and 5 bases from J, with 13 bases in between. The CDR3 has 14 amino acids. Germline V gives CDR1 SGDLS, CDR2 YYNGEE. The CDR3 DNA sequence: TGTGCCAGCAGCGCGTCTATAACGGGAGATACGCAGTATTTT. It encodes CASSASITGDTQYF.